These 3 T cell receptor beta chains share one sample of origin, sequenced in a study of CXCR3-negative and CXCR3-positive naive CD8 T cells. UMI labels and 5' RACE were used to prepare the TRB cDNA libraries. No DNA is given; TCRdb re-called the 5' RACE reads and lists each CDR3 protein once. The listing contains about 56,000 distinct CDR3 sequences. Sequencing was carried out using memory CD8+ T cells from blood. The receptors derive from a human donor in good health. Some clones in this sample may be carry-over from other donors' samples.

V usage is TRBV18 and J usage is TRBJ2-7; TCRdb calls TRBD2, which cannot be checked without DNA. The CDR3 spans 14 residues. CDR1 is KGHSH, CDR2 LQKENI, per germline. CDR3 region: CASSTGTLSYEQYF. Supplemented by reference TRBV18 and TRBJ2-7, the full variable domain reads NAGVMQNPRHLVRRRGQEARLRCSPMKGHSHVYWYRQLPEEGLKFMVYLQKENIIDESGMPKERFSAEFPKEGPSILRIQQVVRGDSAAYFCASSTGTLSYEQYFGPGTRLTVT.

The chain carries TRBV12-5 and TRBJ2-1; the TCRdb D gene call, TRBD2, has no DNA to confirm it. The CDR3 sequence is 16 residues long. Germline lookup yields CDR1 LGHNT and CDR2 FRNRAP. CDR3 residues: CASDGRLAGVEDEQFF.

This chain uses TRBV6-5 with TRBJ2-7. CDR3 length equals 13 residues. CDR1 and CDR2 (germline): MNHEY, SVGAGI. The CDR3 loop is CASSYGIAEIQYF.